The entry below gives a single TCR beta chain sequence along with its context. Its matching antigen is unknown. The donors were members of the 120-subject validation cohort (separate from the approximately 670-subject first cohort). Looked up from germline, CDR1 is MNHNS and CDR2 is SASEGT. The CDR3 covers 14 residues. Trimming shortened V by 0 bases and J by 4 bases, and 9 bases separated the two germline ends. This sample was included in a study of cytomegalovirus exposure and HLA in healthy donors. Study results and limitations: Many donors shared some public TCRs, even though most TCR sequences were rare.

Generated by immunoSEQ multiplex PCR, the TCRdb table keeps only in-frame clones and is missing some. The sample contains some 150,000 clones, roughly 89% of which appear only once. The receptor was isolated from a woman aged 30 to 39 in good health and CMV-seronegative. This chain uses TRBV6-1 with TRBJ1-1; D ambiguous. The material sequenced was PBMCs. This CDR3 reads CASSEATVSTEAFF. For the CDR3, the DNA is TGTGCCAGCAGTGAAGCAACAGTTTCCACTGAAGCTTTCTTT.